This is a list of T cell receptor beta chains from one sample in a study of technical replicates of blood from several donors. Clones were sequenced by immunoSEQ multiplex PCR, and TCRdb holds only the in-frame ones, with some missing. The top ten clones hold 0.2% of a sample with over 70,000 clones, about 96% of them seen once. Sequencing was performed on T cells isolated from PBMCs. All receptors come from a human donor in good health. Each CDR3 is given with its conserved first and last residue. The D gene is left open where the match is weak. Clone size is given for some rows only: seen once, a few or many times, or a class if the clone is expanded.

>TRBV5-1|-|TRBJ2-5|-
CASSPGYTETQYF
TGCGCCAGCAGCCCGGGATATACCGAGACCCAGTACTTC
>TRBV7-9|TRBD1|TRBJ1-2|-
CASSNRQGPLGYGYTF
TGTGCCAGCAGCAATCGACAGGGCCCCCTAGGATATGGCTACACCTTC
>TRBV23-1|TRBD1|TRBJ2-1|-
CASSHPGQGFDFPTGPTSNEQFF
TGCGCCAGCAGTCACCCGGGACAGGGCTTCGATTTTCCCACCGGGCCGACCTCCAATGAGCAGTTCTTC
>TRBV10-1|TRBD2|TRBJ2-1|-
CASSDRAGGSDEQFF
TGCGCCAGCAGTGATCGAGCGGGAGGGTCTGATGAGCAGTTCTTC
>TRBV30|-|TRBJ2-2|-
CAWNAGRNTGELFF
TGTGCCTGGAACGCAGGGCGGAACACCGGGGAGCTGTTTTTT
>TRBV5-1|-|TRBJ2-7|-
CASSDPFGTRYEQYF
TGCGCCAGCAGCGACCCCTTCGGGACTCGCTACGAGCAGTACTTC
>TRBV27|-|TRBJ2-7|once
CASSPTGVHYEQYF
TGTGCCAGCAGTCCCACGGGGGTACACTACGAGCAGTACTTC
>TRBV9|-|TRBJ1-5|-
CASSVGNSNQPQHF
TGTGCCAGCAGCGTAGGTAATAGCAATCAGCCCCAGCATTTT
>TRBV4-1|TRBD1|TRBJ1-1|-
CASSLPGQGGSMYTEAFF
TGCGCCAGCAGCCTCCCGGGACAGGGCGGTTCGATGTACACTGAAGCTTTCTTT
>TRBV7-9|-|TRBJ1-5|-
CASSHGVGAGEIYNQPQHF
TGTGCCAGCAGCCATGGGGTTGGGGCAGGAGAAATATACAATCAGCCCCAGCATTTT
>TRBV7-2|-|TRBJ2-3|-
CASSLVGLTDTQYF
TGTGCCAGCAGCTTAGTGGGCCTCACAGATACGCAGTATTTT
>TRBV7-2|TRBD1|TRBJ2-7|once
CASSSFRDRAYEQYF
TGTGCCAGCAGCTCCTTCCGGGACAGGGCCTACGAGCAGTACTTC
>TRBV5-1|-|TRBJ1-1|-
CASSYPNPAEAFF
TGCGCCAGCAGCTACCCGAACCCGGCTGAAGCTTTCTTT
>TRBV11-3|-|TRBJ2-6|-
CASSLVRASGANVLTF
TGTGCCAGCAGCTTGGTCAGGGCCTCTGGGGCCAACGTCCTGACTTTC
>TRBV27|-|TRBJ1-4|once
CASSQQGRNNEKLFF
TGTGCCAGCAGTCAACAGGGTAGGAATAATGAAAAACTGTTTTTT
>TRBV11-2|-|TRBJ2-5|-
CASSGVGTQYF
TGTGCCAGCTCAGGGGTTGGGACCCAGTACTTC
>TRBV5-1|-|TRBJ1-2|once
CASSLGQGRDYGYTF
TGCGCCAGCAGCTTGGGGCAAGGCAGGGACTATGGCTACACCTTC
>TRBV4-1|-|TRBJ1-2|-
CASRPTTEGLSGYTF
TGCGCCAGCAGACCCACTACCGAGGGACTGAGTGGCTACACCTTC
>TRBV5-1|TRBD1|TRBJ2-5|-
CASSLGGQALQETQYF
TGCGCCAGCAGCTTGGGGGGACAGGCGCTACAAGAGACCCAGTACTTC
>TRBV5-5|-|TRBJ2-3|-
CASSPVPGPGGIIQYF
TGTGCCAGCAGCCCTGTCCCGGGCCCTGGCGGGATCATTCAGTATTTT
>TRBV28|TRBD1|TRBJ2-7|-
CASRLTGQGTYEQYF
TGTGCCAGCAGGTTGACGGGACAGGGGACCTACGAGCAGTACTTC
>TRBV14|-|TRBJ2-5|-
CASSQLLFQETQYF
TGTGCCAGCAGCCAACTTCTCTTCCAAGAGACCCAGTACTTC
>TRBV19|-|TRBJ2-3|-
CASSPVSTDTQYF
TGTGCCAGTAGTCCGGTCAGCACAGATACGCAGTATTTT
>TRBV5-1|TRBD2|TRBJ2-7|once
CASSLSSGSSYEQYF
TGCGCCAGCAGCTTGAGCAGCGGGAGTTCGTACGAGCAGTACTTC
>TRBV7-8|-|TRBJ2-2|once
CASSLAGLTNTGELFF
TGTGCCAGCAGCTTAGCGGGACTCACGAACACCGGGGAGCTGTTTTTT
>TRBV11-3|-|TRBJ1-2|-
CASSLQGPSNYGYTF
TGTGCCAGCAGCTTGCAGGGCCCCTCTAACTATGGCTACACCTTC
>TRBV5-1|-|TRBJ1-3|-
CASSLVGGTGGNTIYF
TGCGCCAGCAGCTTGGTGGGGGGGACTGGAGGAAACACCATATATTTT
>TRBV6-1|-|TRBJ2-5|-
CATNGWGRVKTQYF
TGTGCCACCAACGGATGGGGGCGGGTAAAGACCCAGTACTTC
>TRBV30|-|TRBJ1-5|-
CAWGGVQPQHF
TGTGCCTGGGGGGGGGTTCAGCCCCAGCATTTT
>TRBV5-5|TRBD1|TRBJ1-4|-
CASSGDRVDGKLFF
TGTGCCAGCAGCGGAGACAGGGTAGATGGAAAACTGTTTTTT
>TRBV7-9|-|TRBJ1-1|-
CASVGGSVTNTEAFF
TGTGCCAGCGTCGGGGGGTCGGTTACGAACACTGAAGCTTTCTTT
>TRBV7-9|-|TRBJ2-3|-
CASSLAVQGILTDTQYF
TGTGCCAGCAGCTTAGCTGTACAGGGCATTCTCACAGATACGCAGTATTTT
>TRBV7-9|TRBD1|TRBJ1-5|-
CASSLFGTGVAQPQHF
TGTGCCAGCAGCTTATTCGGGACAGGGGTTGCTCAGCCCCAGCATTTT
>TRBV9|TRBD2|TRBJ2-3|-
CASSGGLTSGKADTQYF
TGTGCCAGCAGCGGTGGCTTGACTAGCGGGAAAGCAGATACGCAGTATTTT
>TRBV6-5|TRBD2|TRBJ2-6|-
CASLTSSTGANVLTF
TGTGCCAGCCTGACTAGCAGCACTGGGGCCAACGTCCTGACTTTC
>TRBV29-1|-|TRBJ2-1|once
CSVATSLPYNEQFF
TGCAGCGTGGCGACTAGTTTGCCCTACAATGAGCAGTTCTTC
>TRBV5-1|-|TRBJ2-1|-
CASSMRQARSNEQFF
TGCGCCAGCAGCATGCGACAGGCAAGGTCGAATGAGCAGTTCTTC
>TRBV14|-|TRBJ2-7|-
CASSPLGAGSYEQYF
TGTGCCAGCAGCCCCCTCGGGGCGGGATCCTACGAGCAGTACTTC
>TRBV7-7|-|TRBJ2-5|-
CASSLTRGQETQYF
TGTGCCAGCAGCTTAACCCGAGGGCAAGAGACCCAGTACTTC
>TRBV5-8|-|TRBJ1-5|-
CASSLPGSRRNYSNQPQHF
TGTGCCAGCAGCTTGCCAGGGTCGAGGCGAAATTATAGCAATCAGCCCCAGCATTTT
>TRBV9|TRBD1|TRBJ1-1|-
CASSVDGQGVNEAFF
TGTGCCAGCAGCGTAGACGGACAGGGGGTTAATGAAGCTTTCTTT
>TRBV25-1|TRBD2|TRBJ2-3|-
CASSSGGLTDTQYF
TGTGCCAGCAGCAGCGGGGGACTCACAGATACGCAGTATTTT
>TRBV18|-|TRBJ1-5|-
CASSPDSRFSPQHF
TGTGCCAGCTCACCGGACAGCCGCTTCAGCCCCCAGCATTTT
>TRBV5-1|-|TRBJ2-5|-
CASSLRVSGNQETQYF
TGCGCCAGCAGCTTGAGGGTTAGCGGCAACCAAGAGACCCAGTACTTC
>TRBV5-4|-|TRBJ1-1|once
CASSLVPDDSLEAFF
TGTGCCAGCAGCTTGGTCCCAGACGACTCTTTGGAAGCTTTCTTT
>TRBV7-9|TRBD1|TRBJ1-5|-
CASSLGGQGAGQPQHF
TGTGCCAGCAGCTTAGGGGGACAGGGGGCAGGTCAGCCCCAGCATTTT